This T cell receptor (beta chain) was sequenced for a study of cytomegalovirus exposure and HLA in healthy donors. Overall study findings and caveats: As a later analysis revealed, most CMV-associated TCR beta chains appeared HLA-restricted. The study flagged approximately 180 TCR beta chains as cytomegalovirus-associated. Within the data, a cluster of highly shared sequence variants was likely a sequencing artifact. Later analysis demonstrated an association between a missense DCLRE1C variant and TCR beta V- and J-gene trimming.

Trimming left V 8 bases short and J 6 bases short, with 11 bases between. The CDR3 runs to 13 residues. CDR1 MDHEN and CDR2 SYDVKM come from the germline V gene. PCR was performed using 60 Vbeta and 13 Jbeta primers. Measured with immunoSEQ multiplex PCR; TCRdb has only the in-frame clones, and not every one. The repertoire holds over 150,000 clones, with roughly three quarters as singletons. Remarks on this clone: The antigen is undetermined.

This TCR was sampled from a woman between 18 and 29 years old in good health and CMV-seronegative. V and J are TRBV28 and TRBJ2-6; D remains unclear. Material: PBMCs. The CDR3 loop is CASRNEVANVLTF. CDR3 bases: TGTGCCAGCCGGAACGAGGTGGCCAACGTCCTGACTTTC.